The rows below give T cell receptor beta chains drawn from one sample of a study of blood T cell repertoires in COVID-19. This table comes from immunoSEQ multiplex PCR, and its TCRdb copy is limited to in-frame clones, with some not included. The sample lists about 62,000 clones; around 87% were seen once. Sequencing was done on a sample of peripheral blood. These receptors came from a man between 65 and 80 years old with acute or convalescent COVID-19. CDR3s include the opening cysteine and the closing phenylalanine or tryptophan. The D gene is left open where the match is weak. Rows may omit the clone size; those that give it use once, few, many or a size class.

J gene: TRBJ2-1; V gene: TRBV7-8; clone size: -; D gene: TRBD2; CDR3 DNA: TGTGCCAGCAGCTTACGGTCCCAAGCGGGGGGTGAGCAGTTCTTC; CDR3 protein: CASSLRSQAGGEQFF
J gene: TRBJ1-1; V gene: TRBV29-1; clone size: -; D gene: -; CDR3 DNA: TGCAGCGTTGGGCAGGGTAACACTGAAGCTTTCTTT; CDR3 protein: CSVGQGNTEAFF
J gene: TRBJ2-5; V gene: TRBV5-1; clone size: -; D gene: TRBD2; CDR3 DNA: TGCGCCAGCAGCCGGGGGACTAGCGTGGAGACCCAGTACTTC; CDR3 protein: CASSRGTSVETQYF
J gene: TRBJ1-6; V gene: TRBV5-1; clone size: -; D gene: TRBD1; CDR3 DNA: TGCGCCAGCAGCTTTCGGGGACAGGGTATGGTGGGATCCTATAATTCACCCCTCCACTTT; CDR3 protein: CASSFRGQGMVGSYNSPLHF
J gene: TRBJ1-3; V gene: TRBV6-5; clone size: -; D gene: -; CDR3 DNA: TGTGCCAGCAGTTACTCGGGAGTATCTGGAAACACCATATATTTT; CDR3 protein: CASSYSGVSGNTIYF
J gene: TRBJ2-7; V gene: TRBV18; clone size: -; D gene: -; CDR3 DNA: TGTGCCAGCTCACCTTGGACAGTTGAATCGTCCTACGAGCAGTACTTC; CDR3 protein: CASSPWTVESSYEQYF
J gene: TRBJ1-5; V gene: TRBV21-1; clone size: -; D gene: -; CDR3 DNA: TGTGCCAGCAGCACAAAACAGGGCCAGCCCCAGCATTTT; CDR3 protein: CASSTKQGQPQHF
J gene: TRBJ2-3; V gene: TRBV7-3; clone size: -; D gene: TRBD1; CDR3 DNA: TGTGCCAGCAGCACAAAACCGGGACAGCGCACAGATACGCAGTATTTT; CDR3 protein: CASSTKPGQRTDTQYF
J gene: TRBJ2-5; V gene: TRBV5-1; clone size: -; D gene: TRBD1; CDR3 DNA: TGCGCCAGCAGCTTGATGGACAGGGGGAAAGAGACCCAGTACTTC; CDR3 protein: CASSLMDRGKETQYF
J gene: TRBJ2-1; V gene: TRBV11-3; clone size: -; D gene: TRBD2; CDR3 DNA: TGTGCCAGCAGCAATTCTCTAGCGACTAGCGGGGGGCTCGGAGAGCAGTTCTTC; CDR3 protein: CASSNSLATSGGLGEQFF
J gene: TRBJ2-4; V gene: TRBV6-6; clone size: -; D gene: TRBD1; CDR3 DNA: TGTGCCAGCAGTCCCCGGGACAGGGAGGGCAAAAACATTCAGTACTTC; CDR3 protein: CASSPRDREGKNIQYF
J gene: TRBJ1-6; V gene: TRBV4-1; clone size: -; D gene: TRBD1; CDR3 DNA: TGCGCCAGCAGTCGGACAGGGGGTAGGGAGTCCTATAATTCACCCCTCCACTTT; CDR3 protein: CASSRTGGRESYNSPLHF
J gene: TRBJ2-7; V gene: TRBV3-1/TRBV3-2; clone size: few; D gene: TRBD1; CDR3 DNA: TGTGCCAGCAGCCAACATTCCGGGACAGTATCCTACGAGCAGTACTTC; CDR3 protein: CASSQHSGTVSYEQYF
J gene: TRBJ2-5; V gene: TRBV5-1; clone size: -; D gene: TRBD2; CDR3 DNA: TGCGCCAGCACGGGCGGGGGGGCCCAAGAGACCCAGTACTTC; CDR3 protein: CASTGGGAQETQYF
J gene: TRBJ2-7; V gene: TRBV5-1; clone size: -; D gene: -; CDR3 DNA: TGCGCCAGCAAACGAGAGGCGGGGAACTCCTACGAGCAGTACTTC; CDR3 protein: CASKREAGNSYEQYF
J gene: TRBJ1-1; V gene: TRBV30; clone size: -; D gene: -; CDR3 DNA: TGTGCCTGGAGCAATAAAGATACGGGGAACACTGAAGCTTTCTTT; CDR3 protein: CAWSNKDTGNTEAFF
J gene: TRBJ2-1; V gene: TRBV5-1; clone size: -; D gene: -; CDR3 DNA: TGCGCCAGCAGCTTTGGAGCTCGAGCCTACAATGAGCAGTTCTTC; CDR3 protein: CASSFGARAYNEQFF
J gene: TRBJ1-1; V gene: TRBV4-1; clone size: -; D gene: TRBD1; CDR3 DNA: TGCGCCAGCAGCCTCCGGGACAGGGATAACACTGAAGCTTTCTTT; CDR3 protein: CASSLRDRDNTEAFF
J gene: TRBJ2-5; V gene: TRBV6-2/TRBV6-3; clone size: -; D gene: -; CDR3 DNA: TGTGCCAGCAGTTACCTGGGACAAACCAAAGAGACCCAGTACTTC; CDR3 protein: CASSYLGQTKETQYF
J gene: TRBJ2-7; V gene: TRBV27; clone size: -; D gene: -; CDR3 DNA: TGTGCCAGCCGACTTTACCCGGGGGGCAGCTCCTACGAGCAGTACTTC; CDR3 protein: CASRLYPGGSSYEQYF
J gene: TRBJ1-5; V gene: TRBV27; clone size: -; D gene: -; CDR3 DNA: TGTGCCAGCAAACCTCCAGGGGATCGCAATCAGCCCCAGCATTTT; CDR3 protein: CASKPPGDRNQPQHF
J gene: TRBJ1-1; V gene: TRBV6-1; clone size: -; D gene: -; CDR3 DNA: TGTGCCAGCAGTGACGCGAGTGAAGCTTTCTTT; CDR3 protein: CASSDASEAFF
J gene: TRBJ1-4; V gene: TRBV28; clone size: -; D gene: -; CDR3 DNA: TGTGCCAGCAGTTTATCTCAGGGGTTGACTAATGAAAAACTGTTTTTT; CDR3 protein: CASSLSQGLTNEKLFF
J gene: TRBJ2-7; V gene: TRBV6-1; clone size: -; D gene: TRBD2; CDR3 DNA: TGTGCCAGCAGTGAAAGCGGGAGTGGGCGCGAGCAGTACTTC; CDR3 protein: CASSESGSGREQYF
J gene: TRBJ1-5; V gene: TRBV3-1/TRBV3-2; clone size: -; D gene: -; CDR3 DNA: TGTGCCAGCAGCCAAGCGCAGATTAGCAATCAGCCCCAGCATTTT; CDR3 protein: CASSQAQISNQPQHF
J gene: TRBJ2-7; V gene: TRBV9; clone size: -; D gene: -; CDR3 DNA: TGTGCCAGCAGCGGAGATCCCTACGCCTACGAGCAGTACTTC; CDR3 protein: CASSGDPYAYEQYF
J gene: TRBJ2-7; V gene: TRBV18; clone size: -; D gene: TRBD2; CDR3 DNA: TGTGCCAGCTCACCACGTGCAGTCTCAGCGGGGGCTCTAAAGAACTACGAGCAGTACTTC; CDR3 protein: CASSPRAVSAGALKNYEQYF
J gene: TRBJ2-1; V gene: TRBV19; clone size: -; D gene: TRBD1; CDR3 DNA: TGTGCCAGTAGGAGGGACAGGCTATACAATGAGCAGTTCTTC; CDR3 protein: CASRRDRLYNEQFF
J gene: TRBJ2-1; V gene: TRBV5-1; clone size: -; D gene: TRBD2; CDR3 DNA: TGCGCCAGCAGTCGCCTGACTAGCGGGGGGGCCAGGGAGCAGTTCTTC; CDR3 protein: CASSRLTSGGAREQFF
J gene: TRBJ1-1; V gene: TRBV5-1; clone size: -; D gene: TRBD1; CDR3 DNA: TGCGCCAGCAGCGCCACAGGGGGAGGGAACACTGAAGCTTTCTTT; CDR3 protein: CASSATGGGNTEAFF
J gene: TRBJ2-4; V gene: TRBV5-1; clone size: -; D gene: -; CDR3 DNA: TGCGCCAGCAGCTTGGCAACAGGAGCCAAAAACATTCAGTACTTC; CDR3 protein: CASSLATGAKNIQYF
J gene: TRBJ2-1; V gene: TRBV3-1/TRBV3-2; clone size: -; D gene: TRBD2; CDR3 DNA: TGTGCCAGCAGCCAGGGTGCGGGGGGCGGTGAGCAGTTCTTC; CDR3 protein: CASSQGAGGGEQFF
J gene: TRBJ2-5; V gene: TRBV18; clone size: -; D gene: TRBD1; CDR3 DNA: TGTGCCAGCTCACCGGGACAGGGCCAAGAGACCCAGTACTTC; CDR3 protein: CASSPGQGQETQYF
J gene: TRBJ2-3; V gene: TRBV5-6; clone size: -; D gene: TRBD2; CDR3 DNA: TGTGCCAGCAGGCGGGGGGGGTCCACAGATACGCAGTATTTT; CDR3 protein: CASRRGGSTDTQYF
J gene: TRBJ1-2; V gene: TRBV18; clone size: -; D gene: -; CDR3 DNA: TGTGCCAGCTCACGAGGACGGACATTCTATGGCTACACCTTC; CDR3 protein: CASSRGRTFYGYTF
J gene: TRBJ2-7; V gene: TRBV6-5; clone size: -; D gene: TRBD1; CDR3 DNA: TGTGCCAGCAGTTACGGGGGACAGGGGACCTACGAGCAGTACTTC; CDR3 protein: CASSYGGQGTYEQYF
J gene: TRBJ1-1; V gene: TRBV14; clone size: -; D gene: -; CDR3 DNA: TGTGCCAGCAGCCAGCCTGGGACATTGAACACTGAAGCTTTCTTT; CDR3 protein: CASSQPGTLNTEAFF
J gene: TRBJ2-7; V gene: TRBV14; clone size: -; D gene: -; CDR3 DNA: TGTGCCAGCAGCCAGGGGACTCGCGCGCAGTACTTC; CDR3 protein: CASSQGTRAQYF
J gene: TRBJ2-7; V gene: TRBV24-1; clone size: -; D gene: -; CDR3 DNA: TGTGCCACCAGTGAAAGGGGCCAATCCTACGAGCAGTACTTC; CDR3 protein: CATSERGQSYEQYF
J gene: TRBJ2-5; V gene: TRBV4-2; clone size: -; D gene: -; CDR3 DNA: TGTGCCAGCAGCCAAGAGGCAGAGACCCAGTACTTC; CDR3 protein: CASSQEAETQYF
J gene: TRBJ1-2; V gene: TRBV18; clone size: -; D gene: TRBD1; CDR3 DNA: TGTGCCAGCTTACCAGCGGGACAGGGGAATAATGGCTACACCTTC; CDR3 protein: CASLPAGQGNNGYTF
J gene: TRBJ1-3; V gene: TRBV11-2; clone size: -; D gene: -; CDR3 DNA: TGTGCCAGCAGCTTGTCCTCCTCTGGAAACACCATATATTTT; CDR3 protein: CASSLSSSGNTIYF
J gene: TRBJ2-7; V gene: TRBV7-2; clone size: -; D gene: -; CDR3 DNA: TGTGCCAGCAGCTTAGGCCGCCGACAGGCGCACTACGAGCAGTACTTC; CDR3 protein: CASSLGRRQAHYEQYF
J gene: TRBJ2-2; V gene: TRBV5-1; clone size: -; D gene: TRBD2; CDR3 DNA: TGTGCCAGCGTAGCGGGCGCCGGCACCGGGGAGCTGTTTTTT; CDR3 protein: CASVAGAGTGELFF
J gene: TRBJ1-3; V gene: TRBV15; clone size: -; D gene: TRBD1; CDR3 DNA: TGTGCCACCAGCAGAGGACAGGGAAGGCCTGGAAACACCATATATTTT; CDR3 protein: CATSRGQGRPGNTIYF
J gene: TRBJ1-4; V gene: TRBV6-5; clone size: -; D gene: -; CDR3 DNA: TGTGCCAGCAGATCGATCGTCTGGGAGGAAAAACTGTTTTTT; CDR3 protein: CASRSIVWEEKLFF
J gene: TRBJ1-5; V gene: TRBV7-2; clone size: -; D gene: -; CDR3 DNA: TGTGCCAGCAGCCTAATGTCCGGGGGCAATCAGCCCCAGCATTTT; CDR3 protein: CASSLMSGGNQPQHF
J gene: TRBJ2-6; V gene: TRBV18; clone size: -; D gene: -; CDR3 DNA: TGTGCCAGCTCCGAATCTAGCACCCAAGGCAGCGTCCTGACTTTC; CDR3 protein: CASSESSTQGSVLTF
J gene: TRBJ1-6; V gene: TRBV28; clone size: -; D gene: -; CDR3 DNA: TGTGCCAGCAGTCCCCAGGGTACATATAATTCACCCCTCCACTTT; CDR3 protein: CASSPQGTYNSPLHF
J gene: TRBJ2-5; V gene: TRBV7-3; clone size: -; D gene: -; CDR3 DNA: TGTGCCAGCAGCTTAATAGCGAGGGAGACCCAGTACTTC; CDR3 protein: CASSLIARETQYF
J gene: TRBJ1-1; V gene: TRBV7-8; clone size: -; D gene: TRBD1; CDR3 DNA: TGTGCCAGCAGCTTAGTAGGGGGACAGTTGAACACTGAAGCTTTCTTT; CDR3 protein: CASSLVGGQLNTEAFF
J gene: TRBJ1-1; V gene: TRBV4-1; clone size: -; D gene: -; CDR3 DNA: TGCGCCAGCAGCCAAGAACAGATCGGAACCTTAAACACTGAAGCTTTCTTT; CDR3 protein: CASSQEQIGTLNTEAFF
J gene: TRBJ2-5; V gene: TRBV2; clone size: -; D gene: -; CDR3 DNA: TGTGCCAGCAATAACAGGGAAGGGGAGACCCAGTACTTC; CDR3 protein: CASNNREGETQYF
J gene: TRBJ1-1; V gene: TRBV6-5; clone size: -; D gene: -; CDR3 DNA: TGTGCCAGCAGTTACTCGAGGACTGAAGCTTTCTTT; CDR3 protein: CASSYSRTEAFF
J gene: TRBJ1-5; V gene: TRBV19; clone size: -; D gene: TRBD1; CDR3 DNA: TGTGCCAGTAGTATCCAGACAGGGGGTCAGCCCCAGCATTTT; CDR3 protein: CASSIQTGGQPQHF
J gene: TRBJ2-1; V gene: TRBV9; clone size: -; D gene: -; CDR3 DNA: TGTGCCAGCAGCGTAGATAGTAGTCGGAATGAGCAGTTCTTC; CDR3 protein: CASSVDSSRNEQFF
J gene: TRBJ2-1; V gene: TRBV6-5; clone size: -; D gene: TRBD2; CDR3 DNA: TGTGCCAGCAGTTACGGGCGGGGGGAATACAATGAGCAGTTCTTC; CDR3 protein: CASSYGRGEYNEQFF